This T cell receptor (beta chain) stems from a study of vaccination and CD4 T cells after COVID-19 (dated by TCRdb to between 2021 and 2024). With regard to the full study: Convalescent patients had a positive SARS-CoV-2 result on nasal swab PCR, and of these patients, 8 or 9 had mild disease and one had severe disease. Control cultures received a CEFX viral epitope pool as the positive control, an HIV-1 Nef peptide pool as the negative control, or no peptide. In nine to eleven COVID-19 convalescent patients and a handful of infection-naive healthy vaccine recipients, researchers compared the spike-specific CD4+ TCR repertoire from before mRNA vaccination with the repertoire from after. In the convalescent cohort there were six males and four females, among whom were two Hispanic individuals, seven Caucasians, two Asians and one multiracial person. Each participant got two doses of either the Pfizer-BioNTech BNT162b2 vaccine (n=8) or the Moderna mRNA-1273 vaccine (n=2). Post-COVID blood samples were collected from convalescent patients a median of around 96 days after diagnosis, with a range of about 35 to 170 days. For stimulating the cultures, overlapping spike peptide pools were used, derived from SARS-CoV-2 as well as from the common cold coronaviruses HCoV-NL63, HCoV-OC43 and HCoV-229E. Post-vaccine blood samples were collected a median of about 72 days after the second vaccine dose, ranging from roughly 12 to 241 days. Beyond this particular receptor, the publication reports: Relatively few convalescent patients were included in the study, and early timepoints after natural infection were not analyzed. An increase in the median number of SARS-CoV-2-reactive clonotypes from 21 after infection to 38 after vaccination was observed, but the change was not found to be significant. Of the vaccine-specific clones in convalescent patients, 304 of 307, or nearly all, reacted only to SARS-CoV-2 spike and did not cross-react with common cold coronaviruses. In convalescent patients, a median approximately 83% of post-vaccine SARS-CoV-2-reactive clones were detected only after vaccination, suggesting vaccine-specific priming.

The sample's treatment or condition label, decoded: roughly 10-day PBMC culture with coronavirus spike peptide pools or control peptides (ViraFEST assay). The ViraFEST assay was used in the study, in which antigen-specific T cells were expanded with peptide pools and expanded clonotypes were subsequently identified by TCR sequencing. Positive SARS-CoV-2 PCR tests in the convalescent patients dated from March to December 2020, before Alpha, Beta and Delta variants emerged in the United States. More than 1.5 million PBMCs per well were cultured in IMDM with approximately 5.2% human AB serum and roughly 9.3 IU/ml IL-2, plus 10 ug/ml peptide pools. On days 3 and 7, half of the culture medium was replaced with fresh IL-2-containing medium. After roughly nine days of culture, CD4+ T cells were isolated by negative selection using the EasySep CD4+ T cell isolation kit. Ficoll-Paque Plus gradient centrifugation was used to isolate PBMCs from whole blood, and the isolated PBMCs were then either used fresh or cryopreserved at -140C. Each culture condition was generally run in triplicate wells.

To prepare the library, PCR was applied. At the Johns Hopkins FTIC core, DNA from the cultured CD4+ T cells underwent TCR sequencing with the Oncomine TCR Beta short-read assay. The QIAamp micro DNA kit was used to extract genomic DNA from the cultured CD4+ T cells. The Oncomine TCR Beta libraries from cultured CD4+ T cells were pooled using unique dual indexes and then sequenced on an Illumina iSeq 100. On the authors' methods: Non-productive sequences were removed, and CDR3s not starting with C, not ending with F or W, or shorter than 7 amino acids were discarded. The MANAFEST web application was used to identify antigen-specific clonotypes by comparing peptide-stimulated wells against reference wells and other culture wells. For a clone to be called positive, the clone needed an FDR below 0.05, an odds ratio above 5, and a productive frequency above 0.1% in at least two of three replicate wells. A clonotype counted as cross-reactive if it showed significant expansion both in the SARS-CoV-2 spike wells and in at least one common cold coronavirus spike condition. Levenshtein distances (stringdist) and unrooted phylogenetic trees (ape) in R version 3.6.1 were used to assess CDR3 homology. The public sequencing data were trimmed at Q25 with fastp and processed into clonotypes with MiXCR by TCRdb, which kept only in-frame beta chains. All rows with the same CDR3 protein become a single entry with the most common DNA and genes. These V and J calls are TCRdb output, not the study's own analysis. This sample gives about 12,000 distinct CDR3 sequences in total; 40% to 50% of them show up just once. Clones ranked in the top ten supply about 16% of the sample.

As for this clonotype: The target of this receptor is not known. Base qualities were left out, and no much larger clone turns up one base away.

The source material was CD4+ T cells from blood, cultured in vitro. This receptor was identified in a human donor who had recovered from COVID-19.

The CDR3 region: CASSISGDPSRTQYF. The DNA sequence is given as TGTGCCAGTAGTATATCAGGGGACCCATCCCGGACCCAGTACTTC. Recombination connected TRBV19 to TRBJ2-5; the D gene is possibly TRBD1, with 6 bases matching. Taken from the germline V gene (reference sequence), the CDR1 and CDR2 loops are LNHDA and SQIVND. From the cysteine through the phenylalanine, the CDR3 covers 15 amino acids. Only the CDR3 portion is preserved as DNA: 45 bases, with reading frame beginning at the first base. V and J lose 2 bases and 7 bases, and a span of 17 bases separates them. Beyond the CDR3, the reference TRBV19 and TRBJ2-5 genes provide the residues; the full variable domain reads: DGGITQSPKYLFRKEGQNVTLSCEQNLNHDAMYWYRQDPGQGLRLIYYSQIVNDFQKGDIAEGYSVSREKKESFPLTVTSAQKNPTAFYLCASSISGDPSRTQYFGPGTRLLVL.